A selection of T cell receptor beta chains follows, all from one sample in a study of cytomegalovirus exposure and HLA in healthy donors. Only in-frame clones appear in the TCRdb table, and some are missing; sequencing was by immunoSEQ multiplex PCR. Of 100,000 to 150,000 clones in the sample, around 70% were seen once. Sequenced sample: PBMCs. Every receptor here comes from a woman in her thirties or forties in good health and CMV-seropositive. CDR3s leave out the opening cysteine and the closing phenylalanine or tryptophan.

V gene: TRBV9
J gene: TRBJ1-6
CDR3 protein: ASSVGQGVNSPLH

V gene: TRBV10-2
J gene: TRBJ2-5
CDR3 protein: ASREVGGGRETQY

V gene: TRBV10-3
J gene: TRBJ1-1
CDR3 protein: AISELGQPEAF

V gene: TRBV2
J gene: TRBJ2-1
CDR3 protein: ASEAGGYNEQF

V gene: TRBV27
J gene: TRBJ2-5
CDR3 protein: ASGRPGRGETQY

V gene: TRBV6-9
J gene: TRBJ2-5
CDR3 protein: AFHSRGSETQY

V gene: TRBV7-2
J gene: TRBJ2-7
CDR3 protein: ASSRESHYEQY

V gene: TRBV11-1
J gene: TRBJ2-7
CDR3 protein: ASSSAVRTGQYEQY

V gene: TRBV7-8
J gene: TRBJ2-1
CDR3 protein: ASSLARAGGGRYEQF

V gene: TRBV4-1
J gene: TRBJ2-7
CDR3 protein: ASSQGAGTGLYEQY

V gene: TRBV18
J gene: TRBJ2-7
CDR3 protein: ASSPQGFEQY

V gene: TRBV7-9
J gene: TRBJ1-2
CDR3 protein: ASSLAGVDYGYT

V gene: TRBV2
J gene: TRBJ2-5
CDR3 protein: ASSKAGGARETQY

V gene: TRBV29-1
J gene: TRBJ2-7
CDR3 protein: SVRRLAGAGDEQY

V gene: TRBV20-1
J gene: TRBJ1-2
CDR3 protein: SAKPGGGYT

V gene: TRBV29-1
J gene: TRBJ2-3
CDR3 protein: SVEGARTDTQY

V gene: TRBV4-2
J gene: TRBJ2-3
CDR3 protein: ASTGGPDTQY

V gene: TRBV9
J gene: TRBJ1-4
CDR3 protein: ASSANRGSGEKLF

V gene: TRBV28
J gene: TRBJ2-3
CDR3 protein: ASSLWTRGSTDTQY

V gene: TRBV19
J gene: TRBJ2-3
CDR3 protein: ASSRARGPTDTQY

V gene: TRBV9
J gene: TRBJ2-5
CDR3 protein: ASGRTGRTTQETQY

V gene: TRBV4-3
J gene: TRBJ1-1
CDR3 protein: ASSQGQSNTEAF

V gene: TRBV15
J gene: TRBJ2-2
CDR3 protein: ATAKGFSTGELF

V gene: TRBV4-2
J gene: TRBJ2-3
CDR3 protein: ASSQEPSGGGADTQY

V gene: TRBV7-2
J gene: TRBJ1-2
CDR3 protein: ASSYPGQGYYGYT

V gene: TRBV7-2
J gene: TRBJ2-2
CDR3 protein: ASSLAGRGATGELF

V gene: TRBV10-3
J gene: TRBJ1-3
CDR3 protein: AISDPDRGAGNTIY

V gene: TRBV27
J gene: TRBJ2-7
CDR3 protein: ASSLTGWYEQY

V gene: TRBV4-1
J gene: TRBJ1-6
CDR3 protein: ASSQIPGQGSSPLH

V gene: TRBV18
J gene: TRBJ2-7
CDR3 protein: ASSGLGSYEQY

V gene: TRBV5-5
J gene: TRBJ2-7
CDR3 protein: ASSFLSPGYEQY

V gene: TRBV7-2
J gene: TRBJ2-1
CDR3 protein: ATGDSSYNEQF

V gene: TRBV5-1
J gene: TRBJ2-5
CDR3 protein: ASSQASGLQETQY

V gene: TRBV5-4
J gene: TRBJ2-5
CDR3 protein: ASSIDRVGETQY

V gene: TRBV15
J gene: TRBJ1-2
CDR3 protein: ATSRGSWGYT

V gene: TRBV27
J gene: TRBJ1-2
CDR3 protein: ASSSLGANYGYT

V gene: TRBV19
J gene: -
CDR3 protein: ASADRGYIYEQY

V gene: TRBV5-8
J gene: TRBJ1-6
CDR3 protein: ASSFQGAYNSPLH

V gene: TRBV13
J gene: TRBJ2-1
CDR3 protein: ASSWTSAYNEQF

V gene: TRBV5-4
J gene: TRBJ2-7
CDR3 protein: ASSPGLGAYEQY

V gene: TRBV2
J gene: TRBJ2-6
CDR3 protein: ASSEAPLGAGANVLT

V gene: TRBV4-2
J gene: TRBJ1-4
CDR3 protein: ASSQARGSNEKLF

V gene: TRBV6-4
J gene: TRBJ2-1
CDR3 protein: ASSPGARSYNEQF

V gene: TRBV11-2
J gene: TRBJ2-7
CDR3 protein: ASSFKLLAGDWAYEQY

V gene: TRBV28
J gene: TRBJ2-7
CDR3 protein: ASTDWGSSYEQY

V gene: TRBV5-4
J gene: TRBJ2-1
CDR3 protein: ASSLGGLGNEQF

V gene: TRBV5-1
J gene: TRBJ2-5
CDR3 protein: ASRPSGGETQY